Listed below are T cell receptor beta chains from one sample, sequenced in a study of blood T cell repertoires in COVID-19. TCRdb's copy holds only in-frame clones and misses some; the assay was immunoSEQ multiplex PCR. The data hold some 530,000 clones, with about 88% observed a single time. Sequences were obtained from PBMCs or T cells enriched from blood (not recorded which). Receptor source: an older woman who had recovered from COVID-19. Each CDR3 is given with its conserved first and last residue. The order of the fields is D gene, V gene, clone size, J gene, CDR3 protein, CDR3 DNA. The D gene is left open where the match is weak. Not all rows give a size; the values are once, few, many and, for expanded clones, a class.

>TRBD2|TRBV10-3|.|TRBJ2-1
CAPRLAGVNNEQFF
TGTGCCCCTAGACTAGCGGGGGTGAACAATGAGCAGTTCTTC
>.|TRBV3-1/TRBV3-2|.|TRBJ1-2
CASSQERKGNYGYTF
TGTGCCAGCAGCCAAGAGAGGAAGGGGAACTATGGCTACACCTTC
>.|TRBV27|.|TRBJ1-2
CASSSPTDGYTF
TGTGCCAGCAGTTCCCCGACTGATGGCTACACCTTC
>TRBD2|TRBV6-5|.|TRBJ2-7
CASRAGTSGDYEQYF
TGTGCCAGCAGAGCCGGGACTAGCGGCGACTACGAGCAGTACTTC
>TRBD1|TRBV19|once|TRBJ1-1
CASRRQGDTEAFF
TGTGCCAGTAGACGACAGGGGGACACTGAAGCTTTCTTT
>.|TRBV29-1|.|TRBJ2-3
CSAPFLGTDTQYF
TGCAGCGCACCCTTCCTAGGCACAGATACGCAGTATTTT
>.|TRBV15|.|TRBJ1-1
CATSRSANTEAFF
TGTGCCACCAGCCGCAGTGCGAACACTGAAGCTTTCTTT
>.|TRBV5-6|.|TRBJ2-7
CASSKGGVTYEQYF
TGTGCCAGCTCTAAGGGCGGGGTCACCTACGAGCAGTACTTC
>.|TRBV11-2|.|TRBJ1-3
CASSLSGSGNTIYF
TGTGCCAGCAGCTTATCGGGCTCTGGAAACACCATATATTTT
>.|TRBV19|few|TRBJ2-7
CASSTTLPGEQYF
TGTGCCAGTAGTACGACTTTGCCTGGCGAGCAGTACTTC
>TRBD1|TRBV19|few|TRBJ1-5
CASYDRGLPYGNQPQHF
TGTGCCAGTTACGACAGGGGGCTCCCCTACGGCAATCAGCCCCAGCATTTT
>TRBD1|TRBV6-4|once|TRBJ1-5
CASSTGGARQPQHF
TGTGCCAGCAGTACAGGGGGCGCGAGGCAGCCCCAGCATTTT
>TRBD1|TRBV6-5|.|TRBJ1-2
CASSYGTGNGYTF
TGTGCCAGCAGTTATGGGACAGGGAATGGCTACACCTTC
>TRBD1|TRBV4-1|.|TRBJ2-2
CASSQANRGANTGELFF
TGCGCCAGCAGCCAAGCGAACAGGGGGGCGAACACCGGGGAGCTGTTTTTT
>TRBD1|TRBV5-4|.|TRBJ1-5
CASSFGQGQPQHF
TGTGCCAGCAGCTTCGGACAGGGACAGCCCCAGCATTTT
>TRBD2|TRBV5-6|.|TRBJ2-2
CASARLAGGTGELFF
TGTGCCAGCGCTCGACTAGCGGGAGGCACCGGGGAGCTGTTTTTT
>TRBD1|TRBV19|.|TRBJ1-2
CASSRGGGLDGYTF
TGTGCCAGTAGTAGAGGGGGCGGTCTCGATGGCTACACCTTC
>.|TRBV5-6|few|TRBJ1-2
CASSLGQNPLGYTF
TGTGCCAGCAGCTTGGGCCAGAACCCTTTAGGCTACACCTTC
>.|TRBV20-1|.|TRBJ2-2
CSASGTGELFF
TGCAGTGCTAGCGGCACCGGGGAGCTGTTTTTT
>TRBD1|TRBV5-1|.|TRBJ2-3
CASSSTGRIDTQYF
TGCGCCAGCAGCTCGACAGGGAGAATAGATACGCAGTATTTT
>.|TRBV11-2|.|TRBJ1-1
CASSLEGWVDPRENTEAFF
TGTGCCAGCAGCTTAGAGGGGTGGGTGGACCCCCGGGAGAACACTGAAGCTTTCTTT
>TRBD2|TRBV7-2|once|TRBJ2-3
CASSPRAGGPNTQYF
TGTGCCAGCAGCCCCCGCGCGGGGGGGCCGAATACGCAGTATTTT
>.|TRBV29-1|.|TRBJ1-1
CSVEGTGMNTEAFF
TGCAGCGTTGAAGGGACGGGAATGAACACTGAAGCTTTCTTT
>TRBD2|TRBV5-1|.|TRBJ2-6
CASSLEASSGRILRSGANVLTF
TGCGCCAGCAGCTTGGAGGCGTCCAGCGGGAGGATCCTCCGATCTGGGGCCAACGTCCTGACTTTC
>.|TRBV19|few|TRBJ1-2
CASILGAWMTGTGYTF
TGTGCCAGTATTCTGGGGGCCTGGATGACGGGCACTGGCTACACCTTC
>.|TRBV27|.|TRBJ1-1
CASLRNTEAFF
TGTGCCAGCTTGCGGAACACTGAAGCTTTCTTT
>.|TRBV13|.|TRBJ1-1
CASSLRQGHTEAFF
TGTGCCAGCAGCTTACGGCAGGGTCACACTGAAGCTTTCTTT
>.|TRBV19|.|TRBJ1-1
CASSPLRSGAEAFF
TGTGCCAGTAGTCCCTTAAGATCGGGAGCTGAAGCTTTCTTT
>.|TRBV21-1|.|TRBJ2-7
CAILGGTHSYEQYF
TGTGCCATCTTGGGGGGGACCCACTCCTACGAGCAGTACTTC
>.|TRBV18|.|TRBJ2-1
CASSPPVAGAGEQFF
TGTGCCAGCTCACCACCTGTTGCGGGGGCAGGTGAGCAGTTCTTC
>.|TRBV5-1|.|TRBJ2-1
CASSLGFRAGEQFF
TGCGCCAGCAGCTTGGGGTTCAGGGCTGGTGAGCAGTTCTTC
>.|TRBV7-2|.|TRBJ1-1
CASSLVEQSNTEAFF
TGTGCCAGCAGCTTAGTAGAACAGAGTAACACTGAAGCTTTCTTT
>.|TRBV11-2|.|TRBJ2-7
CASSFTGIEYEQYF
TGTGCCAGCAGCTTTACAGGGATTGAGTACGAGCAGTACTTC
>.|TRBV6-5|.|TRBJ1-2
CASSPRPFYGYTF
TGTGCCAGCAGCCCCAGGCCCTTCTATGGCTACACCTTC
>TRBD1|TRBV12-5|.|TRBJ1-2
CASGLGDRGPYGYTF
TGTGCTAGTGGTTTGGGTGACAGGGGGCCCTATGGCTACACCTTC
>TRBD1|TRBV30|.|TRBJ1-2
CAWSAYGTGVYGYTF
TGTGCCTGGAGCGCCTATGGGACAGGGGTCTATGGCTACACCTTC
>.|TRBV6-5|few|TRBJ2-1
CASSPEGGAYNEQFF
TGTGCCAGCAGTCCAGAAGGGGGGGCCTACAATGAGCAGTTCTTC
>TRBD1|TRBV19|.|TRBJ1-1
CASWTGGTLRGTEAFF
TGTGCCAGTTGGACAGGGGGAACCCTTAGGGGCACTGAAGCTTTCTTT
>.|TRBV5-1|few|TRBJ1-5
CASSLALQTGTNQPQHF
TGCGCCAGCAGCTTGGCTCTCCAAACAGGGACCAATCAGCCCCAGCATTTT
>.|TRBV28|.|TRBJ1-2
CASRESPGRGGANYGYTF
TGTGCCAGCAGGGAATCTCCGGGCCGCGGAGGGGCTAACTATGGCTACACCTTC
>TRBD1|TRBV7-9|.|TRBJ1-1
CASSLQGAQVTEAFF
TGTGCCAGCAGCTTACAGGGGGCGCAGGTCACTGAAGCTTTCTTT
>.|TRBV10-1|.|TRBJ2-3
CASPNRGISTDTQYF
TGCGCCAGCCCGAATAGGGGTATTAGCACAGATACGCAGTATTTT
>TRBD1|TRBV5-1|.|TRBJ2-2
CASSPGQVRAGELFF
TGCGCCAGCAGCCCGGGACAGGTTCGAGCCGGGGAGCTGTTTTTT
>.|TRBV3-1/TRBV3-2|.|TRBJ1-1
CASSLGRGWTEAFF
TGTGCCAGCAGCCTAGGGAGAGGGTGGACTGAAGCTTTCTTT
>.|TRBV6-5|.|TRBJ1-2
CASSYDDRRGGYTF
TGTGCCAGCAGTTACGACGACAGGAGAGGCGGCTACACCTTC
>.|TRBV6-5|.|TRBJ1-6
CASRGTGYNSPLHF
TGTGCCAGCAGGGGCACCGGTTATAATTCACCCCTCCACTTT
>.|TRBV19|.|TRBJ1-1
CASSPDRSEAFF
TGTGCCAGTAGTCCTGACAGGTCTGAAGCTTTCTTT
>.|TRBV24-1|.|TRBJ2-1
CATGGVRGSEQFF
TGTGCCACCGGGGGCGTACGAGGCAGTGAGCAGTTCTTC
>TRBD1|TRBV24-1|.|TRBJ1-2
CATSDHRGDNYGYTF
TGTGCCACCAGTGATCACAGGGGAGATAACTATGGCTACACCTTC
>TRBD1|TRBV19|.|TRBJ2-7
CASSRDRNYEQYF
TGTGCCAGTAGTCGGGACAGGAACTACGAGCAGTACTTC
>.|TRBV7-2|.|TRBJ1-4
CASSLASATNEKLFF
TGTGCCAGCAGCTTAGCCTCGGCAACTAATGAAAAACTGTTTTTT
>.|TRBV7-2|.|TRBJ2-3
CASSLRFSGSTDTQYF
TGTGCCAGCAGCTTGAGGTTTAGCGGAAGCACAGATACGCAGTATTTT
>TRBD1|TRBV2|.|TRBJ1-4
CASSEGQGFTTNEKLFF
TGTGCCAGCAGTGAGGGACAGGGATTTACAACTAATGAAAAACTGTTTTTT
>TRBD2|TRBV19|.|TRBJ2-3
CASRLLAGGLKDTQYF
TGTGCCAGTAGACTACTAGCGGGGGGGCTGAAAGATACGCAGTATTTT
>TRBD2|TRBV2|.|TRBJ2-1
CASSMNSGGAPNEQFF
TGTGCCAGCAGTATGAATAGCGGGGGGGCCCCCAATGAGCAGTTCTTC